These 23 T cell receptor beta chains share one sample of origin, sequenced in a study of T cell repertoires in cytomegalovirus infection. From the reads, TCRdb called clonotypes with MiXCR, one entry per CDR3 protein. The table lists around 530,000 distinct CDR3 sequences, about a quarter of them singletons. Sequenced sample: PBMCs. Every receptor here comes from a human donor in good health (CMV status not recorded). Some clones in this sample may be carry-over from other donors' samples.

The chain uses TRBV19 and TRBJ2-1; the match to TRBD2 covers 7 bases. V lost 3 bases and J lost 2; bases outside the gene matches: 4. This CDR3 is 15 amino acids long. Germline assignment: CDR1 LNHDA and CDR2 SQIVND (reference sequence). The CDR3 reads CASSIGREAYNEQFF. As DNA, the CDR3 is TGTGCCAGTAGTATTGGACGGGAGGCCTACAATGAGCAGTTCTTC. The complete variable domain, with remaining parts taken from reference TRBV19 and TRBJ2-1, reads DGGITQSPKYLFRKEGQNVTLSCEQNLNHDAMYWYRQDPGQGLRLIYYSQIVNDFQKGDIAEGYSVSREKKESFPLTVTSAQKNPTAFYLCASSIGREAYNEQFFGPGTRLTVL.

This clonotype was seen more than once but under ten times. The chain has TRBV7-2 and TRBJ2-5, with 7 bases matching TRBD2. Losses at the gene ends were 3 bases for V and 4 bases for J; bases not matched to a gene: 5. The CDR3 contains 14 residues. Germline V gene sequence: CDR1 SGHTA, CDR2 FQGNSA. CDR3 sequence reads: CASSLSGGIETQYF. The DNA of the CDR3 is TGTGCCAGCAGCTTGTCCGGGGGGATAGAGACCCAGTACTTC.

The chain has TRBV20-1 and TRBJ1-2; 10 bases align to TRBD1. V shed 5 bases and J 3 bases; nucleotides not matched to a gene: 0. The CDR3 loop spans 12 amino acids. In germline, CDR1 is DFQATT, CDR2 SNEGSKA (reference sequence). In DNA form, the CDR3 reads TGCAGTGCTGGACAGGGGGACTATGGCTACACCTTC. As protein: CSAGQGDYGYTF.

The CDR3 here is CASHLLGANVLTF. CDR3 coding DNA: TGTGCCAGTCACCTGCTAGGGGCCAACGTCCTGACTTTC. V usage is TRBV2 and J usage is TRBJ2-6; D ambiguous. Germline values: CDR1 SNHLY, CDR2 FYNNEI. This CDR3 is built from 13 residues. V lost 9 bases and J lost 4, with 10 bases in between.

The chain employs TRBV29-1 and TRBJ2-5; 14 nucleotides agree with TRBD2. Germline values: CDR1 SQVTM, CDR2 ANQGSEA. The CDR3 is made up of 15 amino acids. The ends lost 7 bases at V and 2 bases at J; junction bases unmatched: 6. CDR3 DNA: TGCAGCGCGGGACTAGCGGGGGACCCGCAAGAGACCCAGTACTTC. Translation: CSAGLAGDPQETQYF.

This clonotype was found a few times. The chain is built from TRBV28 and TRBJ2-7, with D perhaps matching TRBD2 (6 bases). V was cut by 7 bases and J by 1 base, with 17 bases left in between. Germline CDR1 is MDHEN and CDR2 is SYDVKM. The length of the CDR3 is 15 residues. The CDR3 loop reads CASTPGGGPSYEQYF. CDR3 nucleotides: TGTGCCAGCACCCCGGGTGGAGGGCCATCCTACGAGCAGTACTTC.

This clonotype was seen ten or more times. V is TRBV7-2 and J is TRBJ2-1; 7 bases align to TRBD2. Per the germline V gene, CDR1 is SGHTA and CDR2 is FQGNSA. This CDR3 comprises 15 residues. V trimming: 1 base; J trimming: 2 bases; junction bases outside the gene matches: 2. CDR3 coding DNA: TGTGCCAGCAGCTTAGAGGGACTAACCTACAATGAGCAGTTCTTC. It yields the protein CASSLEGLTYNEQFF.

This clonotype has more than one count but fewer than ten. The gene calls are TRBV6-5 and TRBJ1-1; D might be TRBD1 (5 bases). Germline V lookup: CDR1 MNHEY, CDR2 SVGAGI. The V gene lost 2 bases and the J gene lost 6 bases, with 16 bases spanning the gap. CDR3 length: 15 residues. In nucleotides, the CDR3 is TGTGCCAGCAGTTACCTCCTGCAGCCAGGGCCTGAAGCTTTCTTT. Protein sequence: CASSYLLQPGPEAFF.

This clonotype has a count of ten or more. J is TRBJ1-2 and V is TRBV12-3 or TRBV12-4; 9 nucleotides line up with TRBD1. After removal of 5 bases from V and 7 bases from J, the junction contained 5 bases not matched to a gene. The CDR3 spans 13 residues. In DNA form, the CDR3 reads TGTGCCAGCAGTGCCACAGGGGGCCGTGGCTACACCTTC. This gives the protein CASSATGGRGYTF.

This chain links TRBV19 with TRBJ2-7; D unclear. CDR1 LNHDA and CDR2 SQIVND come from the germline V gene (reference sequence). Between the trimmed V and J ends, which lost 4 bases and 4 bases, there was a span of 11 bases. This CDR3 is built from 13 residues. The DNA of the CDR3 is TGTGCCAGTAGTACACAGACCGGATACGAGCAGTACTTC. Its protein product is CASSTQTGYEQYF.

This clonotype has just a few counts. The chain combines TRBV7-3 with TRBJ2-1, with TRBD2 identical over 7 bases. This CDR3 region has 16 residues. The germline V gene has CDR1 SGHTA and CDR2 FQGTGA. V lost 1 base, J lost 6 bases, and 9 bases stayed unmatched. The CDR3 loop reads CASSLISSGVGNEQFF. The CDR3 coding sequence is TGTGCCAGCAGCTTAATTTCCAGCGGGGTTGGCAATGAGCAGTTCTTC.

This clonotype was picked up a small number of times. The chain is built from TRBV6-2 or TRBV6-3 and TRBJ1-1; possibly TRBD1 for D (5 bases). From germline, CDR1 is MNHEY and CDR2 SVGEGT. V lost 4 bases and J lost 6, with 15 bases in between. This CDR3 is built from 14 residues. The CDR3, as DNA: TGTGCCAGCAGTTCCAATTCAGGGACCCCTGAAGCTTTCTTT. The encoded protein is CASSSNSGTPEAFF.

The CDR3 spells CASSERGVEQYF. For the CDR3, the DNA is TGTGCCAGCAGTGAGAGGGGGGTCGAGCAGTACTTC. The rearrangement links TRBV2 to TRBJ2-7; D might be TRBD1 or TRBD2, each matching 6 bases. CDR3 length equals 12 residues. The germline CDR1 and CDR2 sequences are SNHLY and FYNNEI. Trimming took off 3 bases at V and 6 bases at J, with 9 bases between the two ends.

Many counts were recorded for this clonotype. The rearrangement uses TRBV7-8 and TRBJ2-5; no firm D call. V dropped 5 bases and J dropped 1 base, with 14 bases sitting between them. Germline lookup yields CDR1 SGHVS and CDR2 FQNEAQ. This CDR3 is built from 15 residues. The CDR3 nucleotides read TGTGCCAGCAGCCGATCGGGTAACCTCCAAGAGACCCAGTACTTC. Translating it yields CASSRSGNLQETQYF.

The chain links TRBV11-3 to TRBJ2-1; 8 bases are a match to TRBD1. Trimming removed 5 bases from V and 8 bases from J; junction bases left unmatched: 14. The CDR3 has 16 residues. Germline lookup yields CDR1 SGHNT and CDR2 YENEEA. The CDR3: CASSQPGGMHEDEQFF. CDR3 bases: TGTGCCAGCAGCCAACCAGGGGGCATGCACGAAGATGAGCAGTTCTTC.

The rearrangement joins TRBV7-6 to TRBJ2-3; 12 bases agree with TRBD2. V was pared by 5 bases and J by 1 base, with 4 bases of the junction left unmatched. Germline loops: CDR1 SGHVS, CDR2 FNYEAQ. The CDR3 runs to 16 residues. Here the CDR3 reads CASSRGLAGRTDTQYF. Here the CDR3 DNA reads TGTGCCAGCAGCCGTGGACTAGCGGGACGCACAGATACGCAGTATTTT.

This clonotype has just one count. The chain has TRBV20-1 and TRBJ2-5; D possibly corresponds to TRBD2 (5 bases). Trimming removed 7 bases at V and 5 bases at J, with 23 bases between. CDR3 size: 15 residues. Germline CDR1 DFQATT, CDR2 SNEGSKA (reference sequence). The CDR3 nucleotides read TGCAGTGAGTTCGGTCGGAAGCGGTTCGGGGAGACCCAGTACTTC. Amino acids: CSEFGRKRFGETQYF.

The chain couples TRBV20-1 to TRBJ2-5; TRBD2 matches at 7 bases. V lost 2 bases, J lost 1 base, and 10 bases stayed unmatched. The CDR3 consists of 16 residues. Germline CDR1 reads DFQATT; CDR2 reads SNEGSKA (reference sequence). The CDR3 protein is CSARKRLALIQETQYF. The DNA of the CDR3 is TGCAGTGCTAGAAAGAGACTAGCTCTCATCCAAGAGACCCAGTACTTC.

This clonotype was observed a few times. CDR3 region: CASSPTGLTEAFF. The CDR3 coding sequence is TGTGCCAGCAGTCCAACAGGGCTAACTGAAGCTTTCTTT. V is TRBV27 and J is TRBJ1-1; D is perhaps TRBD1 (6 bases). CDR1 MNHEY and CDR2 SMNVEV come from the germline V gene (reference sequence). V was trimmed by 5 bases and J by 5 bases, leaving 12 bases between them. The CDR3 runs to 13 residues.

This rearrangement joins TRBV7-2 to TRBJ2-7, with D tentatively TRBD1 (6 bases). In germline, CDR1 is SGHTA, CDR2 FQGNSA. Trimming stripped 5 bases from V and 2 bases from J, with 16 bases between. The CDR3 runs 15 residues. This CDR3 reads CASSNDGTNPYEQYF. The CDR3 nucleotides read TGTGCCAGCAGCAACGACGGGACAAACCCCTACGAGCAGTACTTC.

The sample holds a few counts of this clonotype. The chain combines TRBV28 with TRBJ2-1; no clear D gene. The V end was cut by 5 bases, the J end by 2 bases, with 10 bases between. Per the germline V gene, CDR1 is MDHEN and CDR2 is SYDVKM. CDR3 length equals 14 residues. The CDR3 nucleotides read TGTGCCAGCAGTCCCCCGCCGGCCTACAATGAGCAGTTCTTC. Residues: CASSPPPAYNEQFF. The whole variable domain, remainder taken from reference TRBV28 and TRBJ2-1, is DVKVTQSSRYLVKRTGEKVFLECVQDMDHENMFWYRQDPGLGLRLIYFSYDVKMKEKGDIPEGYSVSREKKERFSLILESASTNQTSMYLCASSPPPAYNEQFFGPGTRLTVL.

The V and J genes are TRBV28 and TRBJ1-1, with unresolved D. Trimming took 5 bases from V and 0 from J, leaving 10 bases between them. CDR1 MDHEN and CDR2 SYDVKM come from the germline V gene. CDR3 length: 14 residues. CDR3 region: CASSKISMNTEAFF. DNA for the CDR3: TGTGCCAGCAGTAAAATAAGCATGAACACTGAAGCTTTCTTT.

The rearrangement links TRBV7-9 to TRBJ2-4; no firm D call. Germline V gene data show CDR1 as SEHNR and CDR2 as FQNEAQ (reference sequence). The CDR3 has 16 residues. V gave up 4 bases and J gave up 4 bases, with 17 bases separating them. The CDR3 DNA sequence: TGTGCCAGCAGCTCCCGGACGGAGTTTAGAAAAAACATTCAGTACTTC. Its protein is CASSSRTEFRKNIQYF.